The entry below gives a single T cell receptor (beta chain) sequence along with its context. Its specificity is unknown. Sequencing was performed with immunoSEQ multiplex PCR; in TCRdb, only in-frame clones are kept and a portion is missing. Of approximately 32,000 clones in the sample, roughly 45% are singletons; the top ten hold approximately 17%. Cryopreserved PBMCs yielded about 2.2 micrograms of genomic DNA for TCR beta libraries. This record comes from a study of cytotoxic CD8 clonotypes in ibrutinib-treated CLL. Looking at the study overall: Sequencing produced an average of about 250,000 productive templates and 85,000 to 100,000 productive rearrangements per sample.

General study findings and limits: T-cell clonality at baseline went above that of age-matched healthy donors and rose and fell with circulating CD8+ T-cell counts. Public clonotypes were seen rarely and were contracted or stable on treatment.

This clonotype was sampled from a human donor with chronic lymphocytic leukemia. The starting material was PBMCs, obtained before ibrutinib treatment.

The CDR3 is CASSYGTENDEQYF. CDR3 sequence (DNA): TGTGCCAGCAGTTACGGGACAGAAAACGACGAGCAGTACTTC. This chain uses TRBV6-4 with TRBJ2-7, with TRBD1 matching 7 bases. Losses at the gene ends were 5 bases for V and 5 bases for J; bases not matched to a gene: 9. The germline V gene encodes CDR1 MRHNA and CDR2 SNTAGT. The CDR3 contains 14 residues.